This TCR beta chain came from a study of tumor-infiltrating lymphocytes in primary liver carcinoma. About the research overall: The study obtained roughly 3.5 to 7.13 million productive TCRbeta reads per sample, similar across tissue types.

Starting from around 0.45 ug of total RNA, TCR beta cDNA was produced with a primer in the constant region. A slightly modified ARM-PCR protocol with three nested multiplex PCR rounds produced these TCR beta libraries. TRBV1-TRBV30 forward and Cbeta reverse primers drove the first two approximately 10-cycle rounds. TCRdb re-derived calls from the multiplex PCR reads in MiXCR, one entry per CDR3 protein. Of 95,000 to 100,000 distinct CDR3 sequences detected, around 73% appear once; the ten largest clones hold roughly an eighth. Germline V gene sequence: CDR1 MNHEY, CDR2 SVGEGT. The CDR3 has 13 residues. Deletions cut 2 bases from V and 8 bases from J, with 11 bases between. The study co-extracted DNA and RNA from approximately 20-30 mg of unsorted bulk tissue.

This chain uses TRBV6-2 or TRBV6-3 with TRBJ2-3; D gene ambiguous. This sequence was found in a woman aged 60 to 75 with primary liver carcinoma and hepatitis B virus infection. The sequenced material came from liver tumor tissue from sampling region 2. Subset reported: tumor region T2, inferior pole. The CDR3 DNA sequence: TGTGCCAGCAGTTACGTTGACGCGGTTACGCAGTATTTT. This translates into CASSYVDAVTQYF.